Presented here are 18 T cell receptor beta chains from one specimen sequenced in a study of T cells in localized non-small cell lung cancer. Sequencing was performed with immunoSEQ multiplex PCR; in TCRdb, only in-frame clones are kept and a portion is missing. In the table there are approximately 2,800 clones, roughly 30% of which are singletons. The specimen was lung tumor tissue, collected before any cancer treatment. The receptors derive from a female donor over 55 with stage II squamous cell lung carcinoma.

V and J are TRBV29-1 and TRBJ1-4; D uncertain. V was clipped by 6 bases and J by 0 bases, with 5 bases between them. The V gene's germline CDR1 is SQVTM and CDR2 ANQGSEA. The length of the CDR3 is 12 residues. For the CDR3, the DNA is TGCAGCGTCTTAGCAACTAATGAAAAACTGTTTTTT. It encodes CSVLATNEKLFF.

By its share, this clone is large. This chain links TRBV6-8 with TRBJ1-3; D may be TRBD1 (6 bases). Per germline, CDR1 MNHGY and CDR2 SAAAGT. V lost 5 bases, J lost 2 bases, and 13 bases lay in between. The CDR3 has 15 residues. CDR3 bases: TGTGCCAGCAGTATTGGGGGACAAACTGGAAACACCATATATTTT. Translated, it gives CASSIGGQTGNTIYF.

This clone appeared a few times. The chain recombines TRBV10-2 with TRBJ2-1; D gene ambiguous. V was shortened by 4 bases and J by 8 bases, with 15 bases between the two germline ends. Germline CDR1 WSHSY, CDR2 SAAADI. There are 14 residues in the CDR3. Written as DNA, the CDR3 is TGCGCCAGCAGTGTGCCCCCCGCTGGGGATGAGCAGTTCTTC. This encodes CASSVPPAGDEQFF.

The V and J genes are TRBV30 and TRBJ2-7; unclear D gene. CDR1 is GTSNPN and CDR2 is SVGIG in the germline V gene (reference sequence). V was cut by 7 bases and J by 9 bases, with 19 bases left in between. CDR3 length: 12 residues. The CDR3 region has the DNA TGTGCCTTGACTGAGAGCTCGGACGGGCAGTACTTC. Translating it yields CALTESSDGQYF.

This clone was observed a few times. The chain employs TRBV19 and TRBJ1-1, with D possibly TRBD1 on 6 matching bases. V dropped 7 bases and J dropped 5 bases, with 11 bases sitting between them. The CDR3 runs 12 residues. The germline gives CDR1 LNHDA, CDR2 SQIVND (reference sequence). The CDR3 is CASIRGWTEAFF. In nucleotides, the CDR3 is TGTGCCAGTATCAGGGGATGGACTGAAGCTTTCTTT.

The V call is TRBV12-1, the J call TRBJ1-1; the table names TRBD1, a call not compared with the DNA. TRBV12-1 is a pseudogene locus. The CDR3 is 16 residues long. CDR3 DNA: TGTGCCAGCAGCTTTGACACAGGGGGTCGGAGCACTGAAGCTTTCTTT. Translating gives CASSFDTGGRSTEAFF.

Sample share makes this clone large (0.1 to 1%). The chain is built from TRBV6-8 and TRBJ2-7; the D is unclear. V was pared by 6 bases and J by 10 bases, with 16 bases between. The CDR3 length is 12 residues. Germline V lookup: CDR1 MNHGY, CDR2 SAAAGT. CDR3 nucleotide sequence: TGTGCCAGCAGATCCGGGCTCTCGTCCCAGTACTTC. Translation gives CASRSGLSSQYF.

V is TRBV6-7 and J is TRBJ2-7; no definite D call. TRBV6-7 is an ORF, with its function uncertain. With 7 bases removed from V and 1 base from J, the gap between germline ends came to 11 bases. The CDR3 totals 13 residues. The CDR3 DNA follows: TGTGCCAGCATGGGTGCCAGATCCTACGAGCAGTACTTC. It encodes CASMGARSYEQYF.

A few counts support this clone. This rearrangement joins TRBV19 to TRBJ1-5; 11 bases map to TRBD1. Looked up from germline, CDR1 is LNHDA and CDR2 is SQIVND (reference sequence). This CDR3 is built from 16 residues. The V segment lost 5 bases and the J segment 5 bases; nucleotides outside the gene matches: 8. The CDR3, as DNA: TGTGCCAGTAGTCTCGCCGGGACAGGGGGGGATCAGCCCCAGCATTTT. Translating gives CASSLAGTGGDQPQHF.

This clone was found a few times. The genes are TRBV11-3 and TRBJ2-1; 12 positions agree with TRBD2. The CDR3 is 15 amino acids. After removal of 5 bases from V and 6 bases from J, the junction contained 5 bases not matched to a gene. Germline CDR1 SGHNT, CDR2 YENEEA. The CDR3 nucleotides are TGTGCCAGCAGCCCGGGACTAGCGGGCGCCAATGAGCAGTTCTTC. Its protein is CASSPGLAGANEQFF.

The chain combines TRBV19 with TRBJ1-2, with D maybe TRBD1 (6 bases). Germline loops: CDR1 LNHDA, CDR2 SQIVND (reference sequence). The CDR3 length is 13 residues. With 6 bases removed from V and 4 bases from J, the gap between germline ends came to 12 bases. CDR3 sequence reads: CASRQDSRYGYTF. CDR3 DNA: TGTGCCAGTAGGCAGGACAGTCGCTATGGCTACACCTTC.

This chain uses TRBV29-1 with TRBJ1-1; D may be TRBD1 (6 bases). Trimming took 1 base from V and 4 from J, leaving 13 bases between them. CDR1 and CDR2 from the germline V gene are SQVTM and ANQGSEA. The CDR3 length is 14 residues. CDR3 sequence: CSVEGTRGGTEAFF. CDR3 DNA: TGCAGCGTTGAAGGGACGAGGGGGGGCACTGAAGCTTTCTTT.

Only a few counts were recorded for this clone. V usage is TRBV6-8 and J usage is TRBJ1-2; tentative D call: TRBD1 (5 bases). This CDR3 is built from 16 residues. The germline V gene encodes CDR1 MNHGY and CDR2 SAAAGT. The V end lost 7 bases, the J end lost 4 bases, and 22 bases lay between the germline ends. The CDR3 loop is CASTHGEGRGSYGYTF. The CDR3 nucleotides are TGTGCCAGCACCCACGGGGAGGGGCGGGGAAGCTATGGCTACACCTTC.

The chain employs TRBV6-8 and TRBJ1-6; D may be TRBD1 (6 bases). V lost 2 bases and J 7 bases, leaving 18 bases between the germline ends. CDR3 length: 17 residues. Germline V gene lookup returns CDR1 MNHGY and CDR2 SAAAGT. The CDR3 spells CASSYSRGKAGNSPLHF. The CDR3 nucleotides read TGTGCCAGCAGTTACAGCAGGGGAAAAGCGGGCAATTCACCCCTCCACTTT.

The chain couples TRBV19 to TRBJ1-2; 8 positions match TRBD1. This CDR3 has 15 residues. V lost 1 base and J lost 7; bases outside the gene matches: 8. The V gene's germline CDR1 is LNHDA and CDR2 SQIVND (reference sequence). CDR3 residues: CASSIAPRTGSGYTF. The CDR3 DNA sequence: TGTGCCAGTAGTATAGCCCCCCGGACAGGGAGTGGCTACACCTTC.

The chain uses TRBV11-3 and TRBJ1-1; a weak D match, TRBD1 (6 bases). The germline CDR1 and CDR2 sequences are SGHNT and YENEEA. The CDR3 is 16 amino acids. V was cut by 5 bases and J by 6 bases, with 22 bases left in between. The CDR3 DNA is TGTGCCAGCAGCCATGCCACCCGGGACAAAGGTGCTGAAGCTTTCTTT. It encodes CASSHATRDKGAEAFF.

Within the sample, this clone is medium-sized. The chain carries TRBV11-3 and TRBJ2-5; D gene unclear. The germline CDR1 and CDR2 sequences are SGHNT and YENEEA. The V and J ends lost 6 bases and 2 bases respectively, with 13 bases between them. This CDR3 comprises 14 residues. CDR3 in amino acids: CASSFQLSQETQYF. In DNA, the CDR3 is TGTGCCAGCAGTTTCCAGTTATCACAAGAGACCCAGTACTTC. Full variable domain (remainder filled in from reference TRBV11-3 and TRBJ2-5): EAGVVQSPRYKIIEKKQPVAFWCNPISGHNTLYWYLQNLGQGPELLIRYENEEAVDDSQLPKDRFSAERLKGVDSTLKIQPAELGDSAVYLCASSFQLSQETQYFGPGTRLLVL.

This chain connects TRBV15 to TRBJ1-4; D is unresolved. Germline V gives CDR1 LNHNV, CDR2 YYDKDF (reference sequence). Trimming removed 0 bases from V and 4 bases from J, with 12 bases in between. This CDR3 has 16 residues. In DNA form, the CDR3 reads TGTGCCACCAGCAGAGAGAGTCGCAGTTTTAATGAAAAACTGTTTTTT. Its protein product is CATSRESRSFNEKLFF. Based on the CDR3 plus reference TRBV15 and TRBJ1-4, the full variable domain is DAMVIQNPRYQVTQFGKPVTLSCSQTLNHNVMYWYQQKSSQAPKLLFHYYDKDFNNEADTPDNFQSRRPNTSFCFLDIRSPGLGDTAMYLCATSRESRSFNEKLFFGSGTQLSVL.